This TCR beta chain was profiled in a study of cytomegalovirus exposure and HLA in healthy donors. Regarding the study as a whole: For most TCR beta V segments, an earlier analysis put the productive rate at about 90% or about 30% of the time. There were some 150 TCR beta chains listed as cytomegalovirus-associated.

PCR employed 60 Vbeta and 13 Jbeta primers. Produced via immunoSEQ multiplex PCR; TCRdb's table is partial and in-frame only. The table shows about 82,000 clones, with 84% occurring only once. Germline assignment: CDR1 SGHAT and CDR2 FQNNGV. The CDR3 extends over 13 amino acids. The J segment lost 6 bases and the V segment lost 3 bases, leaving 3 bases of the junction unmatched. On this clone itself: What it binds is not known.

This TCR came from a man between 65 and 85 years old in good health and CMV-seropositive. The specimen was PBMCs. This chain uses TRBV11-2 with TRBJ2-7; 9 bases agree with TRBD1. DNA for the CDR3: TGTGCCAGCAGCTTCGGACAGGGGACCGAGCAGTACTTC. It is translated as CASSFGQGTEQYF.